The clone carrying this T cell receptor beta chain was observed at least ten times. CDR1 and CDR2 from the germline V gene are MNHEY and SMNVEV (reference sequence). The CDR3 totals 13 residues. The V gene lost 4 bases and the J gene lost 4 bases, with 8 bases spanning the gap. 5'RACE employing 10-nucleotide random UMIs yielded the cDNA. Over 190 million TCR-beta sequences from 15-18 subjects came out of each sequencing run. MiXCR was run by TCRdb on the 5' RACE reads, yielding one entry per CDR3 protein. The sample shows over 13,000 distinct CDR3 sequences, about 10% of them seen only once. The data are from a study of neurological immune-mediated disorders.

Sequencing was carried out using PBMCs. The sequence came from a woman aged 40 to 50 in good health. J is TRBJ1-5 and V is TRBV27; D remains ambiguous. This CDR3 is CASSSKGNQPQHF. The DNA for the CDR3 is TGTGCCAGCAGTTCTAAAGGAAATCAGCCCCAGCATTTT.